These T cell receptor beta chains were read from a single sample in a study of T-cell reconstitution after alpha-beta-depleted transplantation in children. One entry per CDR3 protein results from TCRdb running MiXCR on the PCR reads. The table records 670,000 or so distinct CDR3 sequences, around 12% of them present only once. The sequences come from PBMCs, collected before TCRalphabeta/CD19-depleted stem cell transplant. Every receptor here comes from a girl between 2 and 10 years old with congenital amegakaryocytic thrombocytopenia, due to receive a stem cell transplant. Both conserved end residues are part of each CDR3. Fields, in order: V gene, D gene, clone size, J gene, CDR3 protein, CDR3 DNA. The D gene is left open where the match is weak. Not every row has a clone size; where given, it reads once, few, many or a size class.

TRBV20-1	.	.	TRBJ2-7	CSARDQTGSEQYF	TGCAGTGCTAGAGATCAGACCGGATCAGAGCAGTACTTC
TRBV7-6	.	many	TRBJ2-7	CASSLVTPEFTYEQYF	TGTGCCAGCAGCTTAGTCACTCCTGAGTTTACCTACGAGCAGTACTTC
TRBV15	TRBD1	few	TRBJ1-1	CATSNGQDLMNTEAFF	TGTGCCACCAGCAACGGACAGGATCTAATGAACACTGAAGCTTTCTTT
TRBV11-2	TRBD2	.	TRBJ2-3	CASSLVGGSGVDTQYF	TGTGCCAGCAGCTTAGTCGGCGGGAGTGGAGTAGATACGCAGTATTTT
TRBV29-1	TRBD1	few	TRBJ2-3	CSVGSRWGQWTSTDTQYF	TGCAGCGTTGGGTCCAGATGGGGACAGTGGACTAGCACAGATACGCAGTATTTT
TRBV3-1	TRBD1	once	TRBJ1-1	CASSPSYRGRMNTEAFF	TGTGCCAGCAGCCCCTCCTACAGGGGCCGCATGAACACTGAAGCTTTCTTT
TRBV29-1	TRBD1	many	TRBJ1-2	CSLWDRSYGYTF	TGCAGCTTGTGGGACAGAAGCTATGGCTACACCTTC
TRBV20-1	.	.	TRBJ1-2	CSAFRQLGYGYTF	TGCAGTGCCTTTAGACAGCTCGGCTATGGCTACACCTTC
TRBV6-5	TRBD2	many	TRBJ2-3	CASSYGLAASTDTQYF	TGTGCCAGCAGTTACGGGCTAGCGGCTAGCACAGATACGCAGTATTTT
TRBV10-3	.	many	TRBJ1-1	CAISEWENTEAFF	TGTGCCATCAGTGAATGGGAGAACACTGAAGCTTTCTTT
TRBV11-1	TRBD2	few	TRBJ2-5	CASSYGLSGTQLGETQYF	TGTGCCAGCAGCTACGGTTTAAGCGGGACTCAACTCGGAGAGACCCAGTACTTC
TRBV5-1	.	few	TRBJ2-1	CASSLDRPQGRVNEQFF	TGCGCCAGCAGCTTGGATCGACCCCAGGGGCGGGTCAATGAGCAGTTCTTC
TRBV13	TRBD2	.	TRBJ2-1	CASSPGLAGGPLSYNEQFF	TGTGCCAGCAGCCCCGGACTAGCGGGAGGACCCCTCTCCTACAATGAGCAGTTCTTC
TRBV7-2	TRBD2	many	TRBJ2-5	CASSLAGGETQYF	TGTGCCAGCAGCTTAGCGGGAGGGGAGACCCAGTACTTC
TRBV12-3/TRBV12-4	TRBD2	.	TRBJ2-5	CASRLRAGAQETQYF	TGTGCCAGCCGCCTAAGGGCGGGAGCTCAAGAGACCCAGTACTTC
TRBV15	.	many	TRBJ2-3	CATSREEGRPDTQYF	TGTGCCACCAGCAGAGAGGAGGGTAGACCAGATACGCAGTATTTT
TRBV5-1	TRBD2	.	TRBJ2-1	CASSLGGGANYNEQFF	TGCGCCAGCAGCTTGGGGGGAGGGGCAAACTACAATGAGCAGTTCTTC
TRBV20-1	.	many	TRBJ1-2	CSALSRDTVYGYTF	TGCAGTGCTCTTTCCCGGGACACGGTCTATGGCTACACCTTC